This T cell receptor (beta chain) originates from a study of blood T cell repertoires in COVID-19. Here immunoSEQ multiplex PCR was the method, and the copy in TCRdb shows in-frame clones only, minus some. The sample has about 120,000 clones, around 78% seen once. The CDR3 covers 21 residues. Germline CDR1 LNHDA, CDR2 SQIVND (reference sequence). Trimming shortened V by 9 bases and J by 4 bases, and 37 bases separated the two germline ends. The TCR was taken from a man between 65 and 85 years old with acute or convalescent COVID-19. The specimen was peripheral blood. The chain employs TRBV19 and TRBJ1-3; D may be TRBD1 (6 bases). The CDR3 here is CASRERGGSKKGFFSGNTIYF. The CDR3 DNA sequence: TGTGCCAGCCGGGAGAGGGGGGGGTCCAAAAAGGGATTTTTCTCCGGAAACACCATATATTTT. The full variable domain, rest sourced from reference TRBV19 and TRBJ1-3, is DGGITQSPKYLFRKEGQNVTLSCEQNLNHDAMYWYRQDPGQGLRLIYYSQIVNDFQKGDIAEGYSVSREKKESFPLTVTSAQKNPTAFYLCASRERGGSKKGFFSGNTIYFGEGSWLTVV.